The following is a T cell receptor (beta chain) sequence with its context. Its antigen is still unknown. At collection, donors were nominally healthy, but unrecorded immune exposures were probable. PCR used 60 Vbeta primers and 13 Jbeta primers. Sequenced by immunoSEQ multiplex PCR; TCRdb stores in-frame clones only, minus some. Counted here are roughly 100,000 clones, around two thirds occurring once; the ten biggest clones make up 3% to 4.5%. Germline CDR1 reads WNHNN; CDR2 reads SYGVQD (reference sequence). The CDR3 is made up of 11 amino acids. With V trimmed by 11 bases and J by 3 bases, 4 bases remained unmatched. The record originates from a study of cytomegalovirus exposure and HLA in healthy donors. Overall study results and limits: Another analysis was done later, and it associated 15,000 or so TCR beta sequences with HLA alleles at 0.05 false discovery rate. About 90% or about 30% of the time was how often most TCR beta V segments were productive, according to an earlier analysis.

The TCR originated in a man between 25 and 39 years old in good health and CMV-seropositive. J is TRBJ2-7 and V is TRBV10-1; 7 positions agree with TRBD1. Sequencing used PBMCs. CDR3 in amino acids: CASTGIYEQYF. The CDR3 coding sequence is TGCGCCTCGACAGGGATCTACGAGCAGTACTTC.